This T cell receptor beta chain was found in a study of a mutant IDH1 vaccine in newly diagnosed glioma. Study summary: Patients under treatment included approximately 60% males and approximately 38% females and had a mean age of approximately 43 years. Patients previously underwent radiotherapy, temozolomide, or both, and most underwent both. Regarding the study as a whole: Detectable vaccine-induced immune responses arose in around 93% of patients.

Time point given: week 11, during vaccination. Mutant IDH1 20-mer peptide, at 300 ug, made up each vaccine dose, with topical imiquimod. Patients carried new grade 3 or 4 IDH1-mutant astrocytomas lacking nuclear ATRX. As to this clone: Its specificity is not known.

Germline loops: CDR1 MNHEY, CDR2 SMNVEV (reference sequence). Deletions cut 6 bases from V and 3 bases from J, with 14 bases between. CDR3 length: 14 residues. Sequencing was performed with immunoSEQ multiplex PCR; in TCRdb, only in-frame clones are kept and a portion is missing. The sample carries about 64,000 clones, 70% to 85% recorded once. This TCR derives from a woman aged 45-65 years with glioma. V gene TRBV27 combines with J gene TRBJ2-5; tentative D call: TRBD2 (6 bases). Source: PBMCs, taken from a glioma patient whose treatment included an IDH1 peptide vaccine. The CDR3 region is CASRPTGGEETQYF. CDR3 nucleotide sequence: TGTGCCAGCAGGCCCACCGGGGGAGAAGAGACCCAGTACTTC.